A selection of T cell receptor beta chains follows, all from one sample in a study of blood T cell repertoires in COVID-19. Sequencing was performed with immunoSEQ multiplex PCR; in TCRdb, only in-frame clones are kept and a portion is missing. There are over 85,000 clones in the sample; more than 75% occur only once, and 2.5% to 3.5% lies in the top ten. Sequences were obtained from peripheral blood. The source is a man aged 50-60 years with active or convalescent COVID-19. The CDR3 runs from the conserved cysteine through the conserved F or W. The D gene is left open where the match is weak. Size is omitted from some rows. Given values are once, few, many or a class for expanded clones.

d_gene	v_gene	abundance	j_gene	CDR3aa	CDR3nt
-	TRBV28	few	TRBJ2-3	CASSLWGGADTQYF	TGTGCCAGCAGCCTTTGGGGGGGGGCGGATACGCAGTATTTT
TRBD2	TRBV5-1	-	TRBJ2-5	CASSSLRGGEETQYF	TGCGCCAGCAGCTCCCTGCGGGGGGGCGAGGAGACCCAGTACTTC
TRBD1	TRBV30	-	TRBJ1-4	CAWRKTGASEKLFF	TGTGCCTGGAGGAAGACAGGGGCGAGCGAAAAACTGTTTTTT
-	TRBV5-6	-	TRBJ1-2	CASGNGQNYGYTF	TGTGCCAGCGGAAACGGACAGAACTATGGCTACACCTTC
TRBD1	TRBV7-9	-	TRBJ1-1	CASSIGQGAEAFF	TGTGCCAGCAGCATTGGACAGGGGGCTGAAGCTTTCTTT
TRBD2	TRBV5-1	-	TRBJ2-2	CASSLAPSGSNTGELFF	TGCGCCAGCAGCTTGGCTCCTAGCGGGTCGAACACCGGGGAGCTGTTTTTT
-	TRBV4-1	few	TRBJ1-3	CASSQASPTGNTIYF	TGCGCCAGCAGCCAAGCTTCCCCAACAGGAAACACCATATATTTT
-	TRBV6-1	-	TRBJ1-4	CASSRGQSREKLFF	TGTGCCAGCTCTCGTGGTCAGTCCCGTGAAAAACTGTTTTTT
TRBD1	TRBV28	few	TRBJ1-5	CASSLRQGASPQHF	TGTGCCAGCAGTCTTCGACAGGGAGCGTCGCCCCAGCATTTT
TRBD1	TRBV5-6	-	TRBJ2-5	CASSRDSSETQYF	TGTGCCAGCAGCCGGGACAGCTCAGAGACCCAGTACTTC
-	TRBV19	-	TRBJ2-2	CASSSLNTGELFF	TGTGCCAGTAGTTCTTTAAACACCGGGGAGCTGTTTTTT
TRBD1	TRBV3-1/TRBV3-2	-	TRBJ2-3	CASSRPQGGTDTQYF	TGTGCCAGCAGCCGCCCACAGGGGGGCACAGATACGCAGTATTTT
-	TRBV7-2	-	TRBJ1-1	CASSFSGREMNTEAFF	TGTGCCAGCAGCTTCAGCGGGAGGGAAATGAACACTGAAGCTTTCTTT
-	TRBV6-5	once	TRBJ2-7	CASSYSYQGHEQYF	TGTGCCAGCAGTTACTCGTACCAGGGCCACGAGCAGTACTTC
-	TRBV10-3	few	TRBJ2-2	CAIRPGNPTGELFF	TGTGCCATCAGGCCAGGTAACCCGACCGGGGAGCTGTTTTTT
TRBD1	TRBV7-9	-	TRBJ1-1	CASSLVGTATEAFF	TGTGCCAGCAGCTTAGTCGGGACAGCCACTGAAGCTTTCTTT
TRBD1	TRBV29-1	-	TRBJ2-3	CSGNRGDTQYF	TGCAGCGGGAACAGGGGAGATACGCAGTATTTT
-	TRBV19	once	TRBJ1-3	CASSAPGGLSGNTIYF	TGTGCCAGTAGTGCCCCCGGAGGGCTCTCTGGAAACACCATATATTTT
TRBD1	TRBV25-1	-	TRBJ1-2	CASSWSTGGNYGYTF	TGTGCCAGCAGTTGGTCTACAGGGGGGAACTATGGCTACACCTTC
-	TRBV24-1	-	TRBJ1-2	CATSDFQGAGYTF	TGTGCCACCAGTGATTTCCAGGGTGCCGGCTACACCTTC
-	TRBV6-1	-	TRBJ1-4	CASSEMKGRGNEKLFF	TGTGCCAGCAGTGAGATGAAAGGGAGGGGTAATGAAAAACTGTTTTTT
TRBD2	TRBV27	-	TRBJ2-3	CASSLYSGGSTDTQYF	TGTGCCAGCAGTTTATATTCGGGGGGTAGCACAGATACGCAGTATTTT
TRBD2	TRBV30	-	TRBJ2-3	CAWKGTGGADTQYF	TGTGCCTGGAAGGGTACGGGGGGGGCGGATACGCAGTATTTT
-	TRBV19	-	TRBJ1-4	CASTLTGGPFEKLFF	TGTGCCAGTACCCTTACAGGTGGGCCCTTCGAAAAACTGTTTTTT
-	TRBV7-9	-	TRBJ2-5	CASSLMAAGETQYF	TGTGCCAGCAGCTTAATGGCGGCCGGGGAGACCCAGTACTTC